The rows below give T cell receptor beta chains drawn from one sample of a study of shared T cell receptors in the human thymus. TCRdb's table, derived via immunoSEQ multiplex PCR, lists solely in-frame clones and lacks some. The sample has hundreds of thousands of clones, approximately 90% seen once. The data were also submitted as part of a second study, on human thymus T cells.

The sequencing input was thymocytes. Receptor source: a boy younger than two with a congenital heart defect. CDR3s include the opening cysteine and the closing phenylalanine or tryptophan. A D gene is named only where the DNA matches it firmly. Clone size is shown for a subset of rows, as once, few, many or a class of expanded clone.

cdr3_length: 13; d_call: .; j_call: TRBJ1-2; clone_size: .; v_call: TRBV13; cdr3_aa: CASSPHVSVGYTF; cdr3_nt: TGTGCCAGCAGCCCCCACGTGAGCGTTGGCTACACCTTC
cdr3_length: 15; d_call: TRBD1; j_call: TRBJ1-1; clone_size: .; v_call: TRBV29-1; cdr3_aa: CSVDTGTGTNTEAFF; cdr3_nt: TGCAGCGTTGACACCGGGACAGGGACGAACACTGAAGCTTTCTTT
cdr3_length: 17; d_call: TRBD2; j_call: TRBJ2-3; clone_size: .; v_call: TRBV6-4; cdr3_aa: CASSDGYAGESGDTQYF; cdr3_nt: TGTGCCAGCAGTGACGGCTACGCGGGAGAGTCAGGAGATACGCAGTATTTT
cdr3_length: 16; d_call: .; j_call: TRBJ2-7; clone_size: .; v_call: TRBV27; cdr3_aa: CASSLYGRAPTYEQYF; cdr3_nt: TGTGCCAGCAGTTTATACGGCAGGGCGCCTACCTACGAGCAGTACTTC
cdr3_length: 15; d_call: TRBD1; j_call: TRBJ1-2; clone_size: .; v_call: TRBV29-1; cdr3_aa: CSAPRPGQGNYGYTF; cdr3_nt: TGCAGCGCCCCCCGGCCGGGACAGGGGAACTATGGCTACACCTTC
cdr3_length: 16; d_call: TRBD2; j_call: TRBJ2-7; clone_size: few; v_call: TRBV5-1; cdr3_aa: CASSYPGLAGDLEQYF; cdr3_nt: TGCGCCAGCAGCTATCCGGGACTAGCGGGTGATCTGGAGCAGTACTTC
cdr3_length: 13; d_call: .; j_call: TRBJ2-6; clone_size: .; v_call: TRBV15; cdr3_aa: CATGLSGANVLTF; cdr3_nt: TGTGCCACCGGCCTCTCTGGGGCCAACGTCCTGACTTTC
cdr3_length: 16; d_call: TRBD1; j_call: TRBJ1-2; clone_size: .; v_call: TRBV30; cdr3_aa: CAWSSRGDRGHYGYTF; cdr3_nt: TGTGCCTGGAGCTCCCGGGGGGACAGGGGGCACTATGGCTACACCTTC
cdr3_length: 14; d_call: .; j_call: TRBJ2-3; clone_size: .; v_call: TRBV12-5; cdr3_aa: CASGLKKLADTQYF; cdr3_nt: TGTGCTAGTGGTTTGAAGAAGCTGGCAGATACGCAGTATTTT
cdr3_length: 19; d_call: .; j_call: TRBJ1-3; clone_size: .; v_call: TRBV7-9; cdr3_aa: CASSSGRDGPGQGRNTIYF; cdr3_nt: TGTGCCAGCAGCTCCGGTAGGGACGGACCGGGACAAGGCCGAAACACCATATATTTT
cdr3_length: 17; d_call: .; j_call: TRBJ2-7; clone_size: .; v_call: TRBV4-3; cdr3_aa: CASSQAGREGYSYEQYF; cdr3_nt: TGCGCCAGCAGCCAAGCGGGGCGGGAAGGGTACTCCTACGAGCAGTACTTC
cdr3_length: 21; d_call: TRBD2; j_call: TRBJ2-3; clone_size: .; v_call: TRBV4-2; cdr3_aa: CASSQSGELAGVGINTDTQYF; cdr3_nt: TGTGCCAGCAGCCAGTCCGGGGAATTAGCGGGAGTGGGGATTAACACAGATACGCAGTATTTT
cdr3_length: 13; d_call: TRBD1; j_call: TRBJ1-1; clone_size: .; v_call: TRBV29-1; cdr3_aa: CSAANRGPGEAFF; cdr3_nt: TGCAGCGCCGCGAACAGGGGGCCGGGGGAAGCTTTCTTT
cdr3_length: 16; d_call: TRBD2; j_call: TRBJ2-1; clone_size: .; v_call: TRBV10-3; cdr3_aa: CAISGSGSGRADEQFF; cdr3_nt: TGTGCCATCAGTGGCTCCGGTAGCGGGAGGGCGGATGAGCAGTTCTTC
cdr3_length: 16; d_call: TRBD2; j_call: TRBJ2-1; clone_size: .; v_call: TRBV29-1; cdr3_aa: CSVEDLERGPYNEQFF; cdr3_nt: TGCAGCGTTGAAGATCTTGAGCGGGGTCCCTACAATGAGCAGTTCTTC
cdr3_length: 15; d_call: TRBD1; j_call: TRBJ1-1; clone_size: .; v_call: TRBV19; cdr3_aa: CAGPRDRDRNTEAFF; cdr3_nt: TGTGCCGGCCCCCGGGACAGGGACCGAAACACTGAAGCTTTCTTT
cdr3_length: 13; d_call: TRBD2; j_call: TRBJ2-2; clone_size: .; v_call: TRBV7-9; cdr3_aa: CASSFSGTGELFF; cdr3_nt: TGTGCCAGCAGTTTTAGCGGGACCGGGGAGCTGTTTTTT
cdr3_length: 16; d_call: TRBD2; j_call: TRBJ2-7; clone_size: .; v_call: TRBV7-9; cdr3_aa: CASSPAGTRGIGEQYF; cdr3_nt: TGTGCCAGCAGCCCAGCCGGGACTAGGGGGATAGGCGAGCAGTACTTC
cdr3_length: 16; d_call: .; j_call: TRBJ2-1; clone_size: .; v_call: TRBV5-1; cdr3_aa: CASSLEESGTGDEQFF; cdr3_nt: TGCGCCAGCAGCTTGGAGGAGTCGGGTACGGGAGATGAGCAGTTCTTC
cdr3_length: 18; d_call: .; j_call: TRBJ2-6; clone_size: once; v_call: TRBV5-1; cdr3_aa: CASSGDSSAGSGANVLTF; cdr3_nt: TGCGCCAGCAGCGGGGACAGCTCAGCGGGCTCTGGGGCCAACGTCCTGACTTTC
cdr3_length: 14; d_call: TRBD2; j_call: TRBJ2-1; clone_size: .; v_call: TRBV27; cdr3_aa: CASSGLATHNEQFF; cdr3_nt: TGTGCCAGCAGCGGACTAGCGACTCACAATGAGCAGTTCTTC
cdr3_length: 15; d_call: TRBD1; j_call: TRBJ2-7; clone_size: few; v_call: TRBV11-2; cdr3_aa: CASSSAGQGSYEQYF; cdr3_nt: TGTGCCAGCTCCTCAGCTGGACAGGGCTCCTACGAGCAGTACTTC
cdr3_length: 17; d_call: TRBD1; j_call: TRBJ2-3; clone_size: .; v_call: TRBV5-6; cdr3_aa: CASSLLSGTGRTDTQYF; cdr3_nt: TGTGCCAGCAGCTTGTTATCCGGGACAGGGAGGACAGATACGCAGTATTTT
cdr3_length: 20; d_call: TRBD2; j_call: TRBJ2-5; clone_size: .; v_call: TRBV30; cdr3_aa: CAWGPALVEREPGVQETQYF; cdr3_nt: TGTGCCTGGGGCCCCGCGTTGGTGGAGCGGGAGCCGGGGGTCCAAGAGACCCAGTACTTC
cdr3_length: 16; d_call: .; j_call: TRBJ2-4; clone_size: .; v_call: TRBV30; cdr3_aa: CAWSPATGNAKNIQYF; cdr3_nt: TGTGCCTGGAGCCCTGCCACAGGGAACGCCAAAAACATTCAGTACTTC
cdr3_length: 15; d_call: TRBD1; j_call: TRBJ1-2; clone_size: .; v_call: TRBV5-6; cdr3_aa: CASSLLPTGGGGYTF; cdr3_nt: TGTGCCAGCAGCTTGCTTCCGACAGGGGGAGGTGGCTACACCTTC
cdr3_length: 13; d_call: TRBD2; j_call: TRBJ2-1; clone_size: few; v_call: TRBV29-1; cdr3_aa: CSVEGTSGNEQFF; cdr3_nt: TGCAGCGTTGAAGGGACTAGCGGCAATGAGCAGTTCTTC
cdr3_length: 11; d_call: .; j_call: TRBJ1-2; clone_size: .; v_call: TRBV20-1; cdr3_aa: CSAWGAYDYTF; cdr3_nt: TGCAGTGCTTGGGGAGCTTATGACTACACCTTC
cdr3_length: 17; d_call: TRBD1; j_call: TRBJ2-7; clone_size: .; v_call: TRBV10-3; cdr3_aa: CAISESSGQGIPYEQYF; cdr3_nt: TGTGCCATCAGTGAGTCAAGTGGACAGGGCATCCCCTACGAGCAGTACTTC
cdr3_length: 13; d_call: .; j_call: TRBJ2-7; clone_size: .; v_call: TRBV7-9; cdr3_aa: CASSFPQLQEQYF; cdr3_nt: TGTGCCAGCAGCTTTCCCCAACTACAAGAGCAGTACTTC
cdr3_length: 18; d_call: TRBD2; j_call: TRBJ2-1; clone_size: .; v_call: TRBV5-6; cdr3_aa: CASSLFGTSGSSSDEQFF; cdr3_nt: TGTGCCAGCAGCTTGTTCGGGACTAGCGGGAGTAGTTCTGATGAGCAGTTCTTC
cdr3_length: 14; d_call: .; j_call: TRBJ1-3; clone_size: .; v_call: TRBV15; cdr3_aa: CATSRDRVGNTIYF; cdr3_nt: TGTGCCACCAGCAGAGATCGTGTTGGAAACACCATATATTTT
cdr3_length: 15; d_call: .; j_call: TRBJ2-7; clone_size: .; v_call: TRBV27; cdr3_aa: CASSPHNRATDEQYF; cdr3_nt: TGTGCCAGCAGTCCCCATAACAGGGCTACGGACGAGCAGTACTTC
cdr3_length: 15; d_call: TRBD2; j_call: TRBJ2-5; clone_size: few; v_call: TRBV11-2; cdr3_aa: CASSRLAGFQETQYF; cdr3_nt: TGTGCCAGCAGCCGACTAGCGGGGTTCCAAGAGACCCAGTACTTC
cdr3_length: 13; d_call: .; j_call: TRBJ1-1; clone_size: once; v_call: TRBV27; cdr3_aa: CASSTGWDTEAFF; cdr3_nt: TGTGCCAGCTCAACAGGGTGGGACACTGAAGCTTTCTTT
cdr3_length: 21; d_call: TRBD2; j_call: TRBJ2-1; clone_size: .; v_call: TRBV7-8; cdr3_aa: CASSLSGGGLAGPSSYNEQFF; cdr3_nt: TGTGCCAGCAGCTTATCGGGGGGGGGACTAGCGGGACCCAGCTCCTACAATGAGCAGTTCTTC
cdr3_length: 13; d_call: TRBD1; j_call: TRBJ1-1; clone_size: .; v_call: TRBV6-5; cdr3_aa: CASGGQVNTEAFF; cdr3_nt: TGTGCCAGCGGGGGACAGGTGAACACTGAAGCTTTCTTT
cdr3_length: 12; d_call: .; j_call: TRBJ2-3; clone_size: .; v_call: TRBV19; cdr3_aa: CASRDSSDTQYF; cdr3_nt: TGTGCCAGTAGGGACAGTTCAGATACGCAGTATTTT
cdr3_length: 14; d_call: TRBD1; j_call: TRBJ2-5; clone_size: .; v_call: TRBV14; cdr3_aa: CASSQRDRGETQYF; cdr3_nt: TGTGCCAGCAGCCAACGCGACAGGGGAGAGACCCAGTACTTC
cdr3_length: 16; d_call: .; j_call: TRBJ2-2; clone_size: .; v_call: TRBV4-2; cdr3_aa: CASSAPKRKVNGELFF; cdr3_nt: TGTGCCAGCAGCGCACCTAAGCGTAAAGTAAATGGGGAGCTGTTTTTT
cdr3_length: 17; d_call: .; j_call: TRBJ1-5; clone_size: once; v_call: TRBV30; cdr3_aa: CAWSETPLIGSNQPQHF; cdr3_nt: TGTGCCTGGAGTGAAACTCCGCTTATCGGGAGCAATCAGCCCCAGCATTTT
cdr3_length: 18; d_call: TRBD2; j_call: TRBJ2-5; clone_size: once; v_call: TRBV4-3; cdr3_aa: CASSQDLAGGRQVETQYF; cdr3_nt: TGCGCCAGCAGCCAAGATTTAGCGGGAGGACGGCAAGTTGAGACCCAGTACTTC
cdr3_length: 15; d_call: .; j_call: TRBJ2-1; clone_size: .; v_call: TRBV15; cdr3_aa: CATSRDGASYNEQFF; cdr3_nt: TGTGCCACCAGCAGAGATGGGGCTTCCTACAATGAGCAGTTCTTC
cdr3_length: 17; d_call: TRBD1; j_call: TRBJ2-3; clone_size: .; v_call: TRBV5-4; cdr3_aa: CASSSGRQGAESDTQYF; cdr3_nt: TGTGCCAGCAGCTCAGGGCGACAGGGGGCAGAGTCAGATACGCAGTATTTT
cdr3_length: 14; d_call: .; j_call: TRBJ2-7; clone_size: .; v_call: TRBV19; cdr3_aa: CASSGEGDTYEQYF; cdr3_nt: TGTGCCAGTAGTGGAGAGGGGGATACCTACGAGCAGTACTTC